A single sample is the source of the 8 T cell receptor beta chains below, sequenced in a study of T cells in Graves' hyperthyroidism and ophthalmopathy. TCR beta CDR3 region amplification was performed from RNA transcripts. First-round RT-PCR with HTBI primers amplified the TCR CDR3 region. TCRdb re-called the multiplex PCR reads through MiXCR, storing one row per CDR3 protein. The sample includes about 400,000 distinct CDR3 sequences, more than 13% of them seen just once. Sequencing was carried out using blood. The receptors come from a woman between 25 and 40 years old with Graves' hyperthyroidism.

This clonotype was picked up many times. The DNA for the CDR3 is TGCAGTGCTAGAGTGCCAGGGGTGAACACTGAAGCTTTCTTT. This translates into CSARVPGVNTEAFF. J is TRBJ1-1 and V is TRBV20-1; tentatively, D is TRBD1 (6 bases). The CDR3 is 14 amino acids. The germline CDR1 and CDR2 sequences are DFQATT and SNEGSKA (reference sequence). Trimming pared 1 base from V and 0 bases from J, leaving 9 bases between.

Worth noting for this clonotype: The germline gene is not matched at one end of the junction; a read error may be the cause. The chain joins TRBV12-5 to TRBJ2-1; 11 bases agree with TRBD2. CDR3 size: 14 residues. The V gene's germline CDR1 is LGHNT and CDR2 FRNRAP. The CDR3: CAGGLGLADNEQFF. CDR3 nucleotide sequence: TGTGCTGGTGGTTTGGGACTAGCGGATAATGAGCAGTTCTTC.

This clonotype has more than one count but fewer than ten. The chain links TRBV6-1 to TRBJ2-2; D unresolved. The CDR3 spans 12 residues. The V and J ends lost 7 bases and 5 bases respectively, with 8 bases between them. Germline lookup yields CDR1 MNHNS and CDR2 SASEGT. The CDR3 protein is CASNHLTGELFF. CDR3 coding DNA: TGTGCCAGCAACCATCTTACCGGGGAGCTGTTTTTT.

The V gene is TRBV29-1, the J gene TRBJ2-5; 7 nucleotides align to TRBD1. V lost 4 bases and J lost 5; bases outside the gene matches: 13. Per germline, CDR1 SQVTM and CDR2 ANQGSEA. CDR3 length: 15 residues. CDR3 DNA sequence: TGCAGCGTTGTCCCCTTACAGGGGATTCGGGAGACCCAGTACTTC. Its translation is CSVVPLQGIRETQYF.

This clonotype was counted at least ten times. V usage is TRBV20-1 and J usage is TRBJ1-1, with a weak D call TRBD1 (6 bases). This CDR3 comprises 13 residues. Trimming pared 7 bases from V and 3 bases from J, leaving 15 bases between. Germline V lookup: CDR1 DFQATT, CDR2 SNEGSKA (reference sequence). The CDR3 region has the DNA TGCAGTGGCGCCTCGGGGGGCGACACTGAAGCTTTCTTT. It codes for CSGASGGDTEAFF.

The chain employs TRBV19 and TRBJ2-5; 10 bases align to TRBD2. The trim removed 4 bases at V and 2 bases at J, leaving 4 bases unmatched. Germline V gene sequence: CDR1 LNHDA, CDR2 SQIVND (reference sequence). The CDR3 spans 15 residues. This chain's CDR3 is CASSKLAGPQETQYF. CDR3 DNA sequence: TGTGCCAGTAGTAAACTAGCGGGACCACAAGAGACCCAGTACTTC.

This clonotype was picked up a small number of times. The chain links TRBV6-1 to TRBJ1-1; 7 bases line up with TRBD1. In germline, CDR1 is MNHNS, CDR2 SASEGT. CDR3 length: 13 amino acids. V lost 6 bases, J lost 8 bases, and 9 bases stayed unmatched. The CDR3 reads CASRSTGVAEAFF. The CDR3 DNA sequence: TGTGCCAGCAGGTCCACAGGGGTTGCAGAAGCTTTCTTT.

This clonotype showed up many times. The J gene is TRBJ2-1, the V gene TRBV5-1; 7 nucleotides agree with TRBD1. The CDR3 loop spans 14 amino acids. V shed 2 bases and J 4 bases; nucleotides not matched to a gene: 3. Germline V gene sequence: CDR1 SGHRS, CDR2 YFSETQ. The CDR3 sequence is CASSLGQEYNEQFF. CDR3 bases: TGCGCCAGCAGCTTAGGACAGGAGTACAATGAGCAGTTCTTC.